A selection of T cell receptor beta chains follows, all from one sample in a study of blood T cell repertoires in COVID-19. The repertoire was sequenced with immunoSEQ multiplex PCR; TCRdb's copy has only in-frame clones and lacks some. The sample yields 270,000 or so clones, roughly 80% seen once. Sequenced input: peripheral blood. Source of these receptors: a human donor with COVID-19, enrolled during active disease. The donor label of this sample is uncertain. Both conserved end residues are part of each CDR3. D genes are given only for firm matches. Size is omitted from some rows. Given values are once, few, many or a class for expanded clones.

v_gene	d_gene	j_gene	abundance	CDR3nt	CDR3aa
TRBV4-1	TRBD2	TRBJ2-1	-	TGCGCCAGCAGCCGCGGCGGGAGAGTCTATGAGCAGTTCTTC	CASSRGGRVYEQFF
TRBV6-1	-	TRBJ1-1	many	TGTGCCAGCAGTTTCGGTGGCACTGAAGCTTTCTTT	CASSFGGTEAFF
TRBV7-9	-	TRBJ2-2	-	TGTGCCAGCAGCTCCCGACAAGCGAACACCGGGGAGCTGTTTTTT	CASSSRQANTGELFF
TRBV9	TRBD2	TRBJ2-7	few	TGTGCCAGCAGCGTATCAACTAGCGGGGACTCCTCCTACGAGCAGTACTTC	CASSVSTSGDSSYEQYF
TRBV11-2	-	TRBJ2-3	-	TGTGCCAGCAGCTTGACCGGGACAGATACGCAGTATTTT	CASSLTGTDTQYF
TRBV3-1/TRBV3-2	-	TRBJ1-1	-	TGTGCCAGCAGCCTCGGGATCCCCGCAGTAGAAGCTTTCTTT	CASSLGIPAVEAFF
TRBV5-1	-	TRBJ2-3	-	TGCGCCAGCAGCCCCGAGCAGTACCGGGATGCGCAGTATTTT	CASSPEQYRDAQYF
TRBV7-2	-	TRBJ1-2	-	TGTGCCAGCAGCTCTTACCAGTCGTATGGCTACACCTTC	CASSSYQSYGYTF
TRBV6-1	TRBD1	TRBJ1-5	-	TGTGCCAGCAGTGAAAGGGGGCTGTTCAAGCCCCAGCATTTT	CASSERGLFKPQHF
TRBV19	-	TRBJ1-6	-	TGTGCCAGCCGGACAGAATTGTACAATTCACCCCTCCACTTT	CASRTELYNSPLHF
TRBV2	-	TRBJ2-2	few	TGTGCCAGCAGTGAGCGGGCCCTCACCGGGGAGCTGTTTTTT	CASSERALTGELFF
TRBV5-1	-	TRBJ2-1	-	TGCGCCAGCAGCTTGGAAACGGCCAGGGGCAATGAGCAGTTCTTC	CASSLETARGNEQFF
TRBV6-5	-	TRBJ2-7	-	TGTGCCAGCAACAGGGTAGAATCCTACGAGCAGTACTTC	CASNRVESYEQYF
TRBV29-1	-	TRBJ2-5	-	TGCAGCGTTGAATCAAGAGACAAAGAGACCCAGTACTTC	CSVESRDKETQYF
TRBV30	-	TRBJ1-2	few	TGTGCCTGGAGTGTAATGGGGGCCGGTTCCTACACCTTC	CAWSVMGAGSYTF
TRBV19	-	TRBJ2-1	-	TGTGCCAGTAGTCGACAGTCCTACAATGAGCAGTTCTTC	CASSRQSYNEQFF
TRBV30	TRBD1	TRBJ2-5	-	TGTGCCTGGCGGTGGACAGGGGGCCGAGAGACCCAGTACTTC	CAWRWTGGRETQYF
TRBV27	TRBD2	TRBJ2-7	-	TGTGCCAGCGGGGTAGCGGGAGGACGTGGCGAGCAGTACTTC	CASGVAGGRGEQYF
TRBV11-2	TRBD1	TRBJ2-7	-	TGTGCCAGCAGCTTATCGGGGCGACAGGGAGTAGGCTACGAGCAGTACTTC	CASSLSGRQGVGYEQYF
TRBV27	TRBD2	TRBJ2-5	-	TGTGCCAGCAGTCCCTCCGCCGTGGGAGGGCAAGAGACCCAGTACTTC	CASSPSAVGGQETQYF
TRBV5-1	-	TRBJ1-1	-	TGCGCCAGCAGCTTGGGCAGTTCGAACACTGAAGCTTTCTTT	CASSLGSSNTEAFF
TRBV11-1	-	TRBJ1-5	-	TGTGCCAGCAGCTTAGGGGGAGAACAGCCCCAGCATTTT	CASSLGGEQPQHF
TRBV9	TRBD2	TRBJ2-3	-	TGTGCCAGCAGCCTCCGGGGACTAGGGTTCACAGATACGCAGTATTTT	CASSLRGLGFTDTQYF
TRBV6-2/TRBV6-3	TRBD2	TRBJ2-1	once	TGTGCCAGCAGTTACAGTACTAGCGGTTACAATGAGCAGTTCTTC	CASSYSTSGYNEQFF
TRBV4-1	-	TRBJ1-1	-	TGCGCCAGCAGCAACGGGGGTTTGAGGACTGAAGCTTTCTTT	CASSNGGLRTEAFF
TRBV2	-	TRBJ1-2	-	TGTGCCAGCAGTGAAGACACGACACGTAACTATGGCTACACCTTC	CASSEDTTRNYGYTF
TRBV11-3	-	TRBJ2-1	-	TGTGCCAGCAGCTTAGCGGGGTACTACAATGAGCAGTTCTTC	CASSLAGYYNEQFF
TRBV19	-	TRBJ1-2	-	TGTGCCAGTAGTATATCAGGGGTCGGCTACACCTTC	CASSISGVGYTF
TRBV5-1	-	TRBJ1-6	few	TGCGCCAGCAGCTCGACAGTCGGGAATTCACCCCTCCACTTT	CASSSTVGNSPLHF
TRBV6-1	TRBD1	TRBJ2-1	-	TGTGCCAGCAGTGGGACAGGGGGATTGCAGGGACGTGGTGAGCAGTTCTTC	CASSGTGGLQGRGEQFF
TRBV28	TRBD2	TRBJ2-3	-	TGTGCCAGCAGTTCTACTAGCGGGCTTCGCGATACGCAGTATTTT	CASSSTSGLRDTQYF
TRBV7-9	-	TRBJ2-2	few	TGTGCCAGCAGCGGTCTTAGGAGGGTGAACACCGGGGAGCTGTTTTTT	CASSGLRRVNTGELFF
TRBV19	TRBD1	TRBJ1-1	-	TGTGCCAGTAGCTCGGGACAGGGAGGGACTGAAGCTTTCTTT	CASSSGQGGTEAFF
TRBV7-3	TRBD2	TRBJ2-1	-	TGTGCCAGCAGCCCCCGTGCGGGAGGGCCGGGAAATGAGCAGTTCTTC	CASSPRAGGPGNEQFF
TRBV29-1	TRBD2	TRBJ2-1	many	TGCAGCGTTGCCGGGACTAGCGGCTACAATGAGCAGTTCTTC	CSVAGTSGYNEQFF
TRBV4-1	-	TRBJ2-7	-	TGCGCCAGCAGCCAAGGGTTCAGGGGCTCCTACGAGCAGTACTTC	CASSQGFRGSYEQYF
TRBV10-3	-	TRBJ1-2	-	TGTGCCATCACCAGGGATCAGAATGGCTACACCTTC	CAITRDQNGYTF
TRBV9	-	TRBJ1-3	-	TGTGCCAGCAGCACAAACACCCCCTCTGGAAACACCATATATTTT	CASSTNTPSGNTIYF
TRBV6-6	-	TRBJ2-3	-	TGTGCCAGCAGTTACTCGAAGGGGCTAAACACAGATACGCAGTATTTT	CASSYSKGLNTDTQYF
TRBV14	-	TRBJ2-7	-	TGTGCCAGCAGCGCCGGGCGGGTAGGCTACGAGCAGTACTTC	CASSAGRVGYEQYF
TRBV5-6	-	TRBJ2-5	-	TGTGCCAGCAGCCTAGGACAGCAAGAGACCCAGTACTTC	CASSLGQQETQYF
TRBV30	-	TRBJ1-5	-	TGTGCCTGGGGCCAGGGGATGTATCAGCCCCAGCATTTT	CAWGQGMYQPQHF
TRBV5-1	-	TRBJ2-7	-	TGCGCCAGCAGCCGGGATGCGGACGAGCAGTACTTC	CASSRDADEQYF